The subject of this entry is one T cell receptor beta chain. It was genomic DNA that served as the template for profiling TCR beta VDJ and CDR3. From the reads, TCRdb called clonotypes with MiXCR, one entry per CDR3 protein. This sample has a few hundred thousand distinct CDR3 sequences, with roughly 55% found just once. This sample is drawn from a study of CD8+CD57+ T cells in acquired aplastic anemia. On the study more broadly: Sorting CD4+ and CD8+ cells gave DNA averaging approximately 3 ug.

The V gene end was trimmed by 6 bases and the J gene end by 2 bases; junction bases not matched to a gene: 9. The CDR3 runs to 15 residues. CDR1 is DFQATT, CDR2 SNEGSKA, per germline (reference sequence). This receptor was identified in a human donor in good health. Sequencing was carried out using sorted CD4+, CD8+, or CD8+CD57+ T cells (not recorded which) from PBMCs. The rearrangement uses TRBV20-1 and TRBJ2-3, with 9 bases matching TRBD2. The DNA for the CDR3 is TGCAGTGCAGAGGGACTAGCCGACGACACAGATACGCAGTATTTT. Encoded protein: CSAEGLADDTDTQYF.